This T cell receptor beta chain stems from a study of blood T cell repertoires in COVID-19. Overall study: Spain, Italy and the United States supplied samples that represented acute and convalescent COVID-19. T cells, B-cell-depleted T cells, or PBMCs supplied cDNA or gDNA.

Recruited during active infection, patients (from Seattle) were subsequently followed longitudinally. Profiling relied on immunoSEQ multiplex PCR, and the TCRdb table lists in-frame clones only, not all of them. The sample includes about 270,000 clones, roughly nine tenths of them seen just once. The CDR3 is 16 residues long. This receptor was identified in a woman in her twenties or thirties with COVID-19, enrolled during active disease. Material for sequencing was peripheral blood. The chain couples TRBV21-1 to TRBJ1-1; the tabulated D call, TRBD1, remains unverified against the DNA. TRBV21-1 is given as a pseudogene. The CDR3: CATDFGAGDMDTEAFF. In nucleotides, the CDR3 is TGTGCCACCGACTTTGGGGCAGGGGATATGGACACTGAAGCTTTCTTT.